The present TCR beta chain was sequenced within a study of blood T cells in healthy people across ages. On the study more broadly: Per every two T cells, about one barcoded beta molecule was captured by template switching. The study, taken as a whole, reports: The unsorted PBMCs prevented any conclusive comparison of naive versus antigen-experienced cells. Among T cells, TCR beta diversity per million cells dropped roughly linearly as age rose.

Trimming shortened V by 2 bases and J by 14 bases, and 11 bases separated the two germline ends. Per germline, CDR1 SGHRS and CDR2 YFSETQ. The CDR3 totals 12 residues. PCR was performed a second time for roughly 7 to 12 cycles using a sample-barcoded 5' primer and a J-beta primer mix. TCRdb reprocessed the 5' RACE reads via MiXCR and lists one record per CDR3 protein. The data show over 1.5 million distinct CDR3 sequences, about 50% seen once. As regards this clonotype: The antigen is not known.

PBMCs, at least 6 million per sample, were isolated. Sequencing was carried out using blood. V and J are TRBV5-1 and TRBJ1-6, with no clear D. The clonotype comes from a woman aged 40 to 50 in good health. CDR3 DNA sequence: TGCGCCAGCAGCTTAACGGGAACTGCCCTCCACTTT. It yields the protein CASSLTGTALHF.